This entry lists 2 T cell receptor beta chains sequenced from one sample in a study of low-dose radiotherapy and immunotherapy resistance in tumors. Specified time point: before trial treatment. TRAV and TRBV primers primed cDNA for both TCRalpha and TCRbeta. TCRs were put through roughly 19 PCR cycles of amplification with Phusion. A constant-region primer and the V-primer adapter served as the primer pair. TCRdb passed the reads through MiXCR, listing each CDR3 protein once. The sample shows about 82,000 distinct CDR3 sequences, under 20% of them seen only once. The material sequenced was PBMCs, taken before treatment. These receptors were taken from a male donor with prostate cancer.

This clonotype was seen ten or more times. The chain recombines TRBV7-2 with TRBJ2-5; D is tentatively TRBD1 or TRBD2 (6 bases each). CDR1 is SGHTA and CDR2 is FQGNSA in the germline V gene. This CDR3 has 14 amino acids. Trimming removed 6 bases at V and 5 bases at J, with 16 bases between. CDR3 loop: CASRRGGQLETQYF. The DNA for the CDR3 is TGTGCCAGCAGGAGAGGGGGGCAGCTTGAGACCCAGTACTTC.

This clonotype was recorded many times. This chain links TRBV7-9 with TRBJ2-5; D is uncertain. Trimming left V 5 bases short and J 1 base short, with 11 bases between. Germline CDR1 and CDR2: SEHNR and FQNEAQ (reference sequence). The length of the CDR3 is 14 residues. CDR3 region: CASSPTAIQETQYF. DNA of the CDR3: TGTGCCAGCAGCCCAACAGCTATCCAAGAGACCCAGTACTTC.